What follows are 30 T cell receptor beta chains derived from one specimen sequenced in a study of shared clonotypes between healthy human individuals. This table comes from immunoSEQ multiplex PCR, and its TCRdb copy is limited to in-frame clones, with some not included. This table has under 1,100,000 clones, about 80% appearing once. Sequenced input: memory CD4+ T cells sorted from blood. Subset described: CD45RA-negative fraction. These TCRs come from a man aged 18-30 years in good health.

The genes are TRBV7-6 and TRBJ2-7, with TRBD1 matching 7 bases. V lost 4 bases and J lost 3; bases outside the gene matches: 6. The germline V gene has CDR1 SGHVS and CDR2 FNYEAQ. This CDR3 contains 14 residues. The CDR3 nucleotides read TGTGCCAGCAGCTCGACAGGGAACTACTACGAGCAGTACTTC. Translated: CASSSTGNYYEQYF.

This rearrangement joins TRBV5-1 to TRBJ2-6; unclear D gene. V lost 1 base, J lost 0 bases, and 8 bases lay in between. The CDR3 is 16 residues long. Germline V lookup: CDR1 SGHRS, CDR2 YFSETQ. DNA of the CDR3: TGCGCCAGCAGCTTGAACAGAAACTCTGGGGCCAACGTCCTGACTTTC. Its protein product is CASSLNRNSGANVLTF.

The J gene is TRBJ2-5, the V gene TRBV7-9, with D perhaps TRBD2 (6 bases). Germline CDR1 SEHNR, CDR2 FQNEAQ (reference sequence). The CDR3 sequence is 15 residues long. The V end lost 5 bases, the J end lost 5 bases, and 18 bases lay between the germline ends. The CDR3 coding sequence is TGTGCCAGCAGCGTCAGACTAGTGTTGCTGGAGACCCAGTACTTC. Translated: CASSVRLVLLETQYF.

The chain recombines TRBV19 with TRBJ1-2; no clear D gene. Germline CDR1 and CDR2: LNHDA and SQIVND (reference sequence). The V end lost 3 bases, the J end lost 5 bases, and 13 bases lay between the germline ends. The CDR3 contains 14 residues. The CDR3 loop reads CASSMSTELYGYTF. The CDR3 coding sequence is TGTGCCAGTAGTATGAGCACAGAACTATATGGCTACACCTTC.

V and J are TRBV2 and TRBJ2-5; 10 bases are a match to TRBD2. V lost 4 bases and J lost 2; bases outside the gene matches: 4. Germline V gene lookup returns CDR1 SNHLY and CDR2 FYNNEI. The CDR3 covers 15 residues. The CDR3 DNA reads as TGTGCCAGCAGTGGACTAGCGGGTCGGCAAGAGACCCAGTACTTC. This gives the protein CASSGLAGRQETQYF.

This sequence joins TRBV19 and TRBJ1-5; possible D gene TRBD1, 6 bases. V was trimmed by 10 bases and J by 7 bases, leaving 11 bases between them. Germline lookup yields CDR1 LNHDA and CDR2 SQIVND (reference sequence). The CDR3 is 11 amino acids. The CDR3 DNA is TGTGCCACCGAGGGGGGCCAGCCCCAGCATTTT. It translates to CATEGGQPQHF. The full variable domain, with the rest looked up from reference TRBV19 and TRBJ1-5, is DGGITQSPKYLFRKEGQNVTLSCEQNLNHDAMYWYRQDPGQGLRLIYYSQIVNDFQKGDIAEGYSVSREKKESFPLTVTSAQKNPTAFYLCATEGGQPQHFGDGTRLSIL.

The chain recombines TRBV6-5 with TRBJ2-3; D call uncertain. Germline V gene sequence: CDR1 MNHEY, CDR2 SVGAGI. The CDR3 contains 15 residues. The V gene lost 0 bases and the J gene lost 2 bases, with 9 bases spanning the gap. Here the CDR3 reads CASSYSRLITDTQYF. Written as DNA, the CDR3 is TGTGCCAGCAGTTACTCGCGCCTTATCACAGATACGCAGTATTTT.

The rearrangement joins TRBV4-2 to TRBJ2-7, with TRBD2 matching over 11 bases. The CDR3 has 16 residues. Unmatched junction bases numbered 7, after V lost 2 bases and J lost 4 bases. Germline V gene sequence: CDR1 LGHNA, CDR2 YNFKEQ. Here the CDR3 reads CASSQSSSGGLYEQYF. DNA for the CDR3: TGTGCCAGCAGCCAATCATCTAGCGGGGGGTTATACGAGCAGTACTTC.

Comment on this clone: This specimen includes other DNA sequences encoding the same CDR3. V usage is TRBV30 and J usage is TRBJ2-2; D perhaps matches TRBD1 (5 bases). CDR3 length equals 13 residues. Germline V CDR1 and CDR2: GTSNPN, SVGIG (reference sequence). Trimming left V 0 bases short and J 5 bases short, with 7 bases between. CDR3 sequence reads: CAWSVQGTGELFF. The CDR3 DNA is TGTGCCTGGAGTGTCCAGGGAACCGGGGAGCTGTTTTTT.

V gene TRBV7-2 combines with J gene TRBJ2-1; unclear D gene. The CDR3 is 15 amino acids. Germline assignment: CDR1 SGHTA and CDR2 FQGNSA. With 5 bases removed from V and 9 bases from J, the gap between germline ends came to 20 bases. CDR3 sequence reads: CASSERFLSPSEQFF. DNA for the CDR3: TGTGCCAGCAGCGAAAGGTTCCTGAGCCCCAGTGAGCAGTTCTTC.

This clone was counted a single time. The chain carries TRBV7-2 and TRBJ2-7; 9 nucleotides line up with TRBD2. The CDR3 length is 16 residues. The V gene's germline CDR1 is SGHTA and CDR2 FQGNSA. Trimming at V came to 4 bases and at J to 9 bases, leaving 16 bases not matched to a gene. The CDR3: CASSWGVAGASSGQYF. In DNA, the CDR3 is TGTGCCAGCAGCTGGGGGGTAGCGGGAGCCAGTAGCGGGCAGTACTTC.

This rearrangement joins TRBV2 to TRBJ2-3, with D perhaps being TRBD1 or TRBD2 (5 bases each). Germline V gives CDR1 SNHLY, CDR2 FYNNEI. CDR3 size: 13 residues. Trimming stripped 4 bases from V and 4 bases from J, with 9 bases between. The CDR3 DNA sequence: TGTGCCAGCAGTGTTGGGGGTCCAGATACGCAGTATTTT. Its translation is CASSVGGPDTQYF.

The CDR3 sequence: CASSFSGTDTQYF. The CDR3 coding sequence is TGTGCCAGCAGCTTTTCAGGCACAGATACGCAGTATTTT. This chain links TRBV11-2 with TRBJ2-3; D remains unclear. This CDR3 has 13 amino acids. Germline loops: CDR1 SGHAT, CDR2 FQNNGV. V gave up 3 bases and J gave up 1 base, with 5 bases separating them.

As regards this clone: The same CDR3 arises from other DNA sequences in this sample as well. V usage is TRBV10-2 and J usage is TRBJ2-3; D is unresolved. V was clipped by 8 bases and J by 2 bases, with 8 bases between them. Per the germline V gene, CDR1 is WSHSY and CDR2 is SAAADI. The CDR3 totals 12 residues. The CDR3 is CASGVSTDTQYF. CDR3 DNA sequence: TGCGCCAGCGGGGTGTCCACAGATACGCAGTATTTT.

CDR3 region: CASSVSGLGGDEQFF. CDR3 bases: TGTGCCAGCAGCGTGAGTGGACTGGGCGGCGATGAGCAGTTCTTC. The chain uses TRBV9 and TRBJ2-1, with a weak D call TRBD2 (5 bases). Trimming removed 2 bases at V and 8 bases at J, with 17 bases between. Germline assignment: CDR1 SGDLS and CDR2 YYNGEE. CDR3 length: 15 amino acids.

The V call is TRBV7-2, the J call TRBJ2-7; no firm D call. This CDR3 comprises 14 residues. V lost 1 base, J lost 3 bases, and 10 bases lay in between. Germline V gene sequence: CDR1 SGHTA, CDR2 FQGNSA. CDR3 coding DNA: TGTGCCAGCAGCTTAGAGTTCGGAGTCTACGAGCAGTACTTC. Encoded protein: CASSLEFGVYEQYF.

The V call is TRBV18, the J call TRBJ1-2; 8 bases align to TRBD1. The CDR3 has 15 residues. Germline V lookup: CDR1 KGHSH, CDR2 LQKENI. V lost 2 bases and J lost 4; bases outside the gene matches: 6. CDR3 amino acids: CASSPSRGQGYGYTF. DNA for the CDR3: TGTGCCAGCTCACCAAGCAGGGGGCAAGGCTATGGCTACACCTTC.

The gene calls are TRBV5-6 and TRBJ2-7, with 9 nucleotides matching TRBD2. The CDR3 has 16 amino acids. Germline V gene data show CDR1 as SGHDT and CDR2 as YYEEEE. V was clipped by 4 bases and J by 6 bases; unmatched bases: 14. In DNA form, the CDR3 reads TGTGCCAGCAGCCCCCTCCCCATAGCGGGAGTTCGCGAGCAGTACTTC. Translation gives CASSPLPIAGVREQYF.

The chain joins TRBV29-1 to TRBJ2-3; tentative D call: TRBD2 (6 bases). The V gene lost 5 bases and the J gene lost 1 base, with 13 bases spanning the gap. This CDR3 has 14 amino acids. The germline V gene encodes CDR1 SQVTM and CDR2 ANQGSEA. CDR3 DNA sequence: TGCAGCGTTCGTAGCTGGGGGGGCACAGATACGCAGTATTTT. Its translation is CSVRSWGGTDTQYF.

This chain connects TRBV10-2 to TRBJ1-4; D remains ambiguous. The CDR3 extends over 13 amino acids. The V end lost 4 bases, the J end lost 8 bases, and 11 bases lay between the germline ends. From germline, CDR1 is WSHSY and CDR2 SAAADI. The CDR3 DNA sequence: TGCGCCAGCAGTGGGCAGTCGACGGAAAAACTGTTTTTT. Amino acid sequence: CASSGQSTEKLFF.

About this clone itself: Additional DNA sequences in this sample encode the identical CDR3. The chain couples TRBV7-9 to TRBJ2-3; D call uncertain. Germline CDR1 SEHNR, CDR2 FQNEAQ (reference sequence). Trimming removed 0 bases from V and 5 bases from J, with 3 bases in between. CDR3 length: 12 residues. As DNA, the CDR3 is TGTGCCAGCAGCTTAGCCCTAGATACGCAGTATTTT. This gives the protein CASSLALDTQYF.

The CDR3 region has the DNA TGTGCCAGCAGTGAAGGGCGAAGAGGCACCGGGGAGCTGTTTTTT. Protein product: CASSEGRRGTGELFF. V gene TRBV6-1 combines with J gene TRBJ2-2, with D hard to call. This CDR3 region has 15 residues. CDR1 and CDR2 from the germline V gene are MNHNS and SASEGT. Between the trimmed V and J ends, which lost 1 base and 4 bases, there was a span of 10 bases.

The chain links TRBV14 to TRBJ2-7; D might be TRBD2 (5 bases). In germline, CDR1 is SGHDN, CDR2 FVKESK. V lost 4 bases and J 7 bases, leaving 14 bases between the germline ends. The CDR3 is 13 amino acids. CDR3 coding DNA: TGTGCCAGCAGCCTTCGGACTGCGCTAGAGCAGTACTTC. Its translation: CASSLRTALEQYF.

The genes are TRBV2 and TRBJ1-3; D perhaps matches TRBD1 (5 bases). V gave up 8 bases and J gave up 0 bases, with 11 bases separating them. CDR1 is SNHLY and CDR2 is FYNNEI in the germline V gene. The CDR3 runs to 14 residues. The CDR3 coding sequence is TGTGCCAGCGGGGGACGGGGCTCTGGAAACACCATATATTTT. Translated, it gives CASGGRGSGNTIYF.

The chain links TRBV5-8 to TRBJ2-3; D could derive from TRBD1 or TRBD2 (6 bases each). This CDR3 has 15 amino acids. Trimming removed 3 bases at V and 0 bases at J, with 11 bases between. The germline V gene encodes CDR1 SGHTS and CDR2 YDEGEE. CDR3 bases: TGTGCCAGCAGCTGGGGGGCTAGTAGCACAGATACGCAGTATTTT. Its translation: CASSWGASSTDTQYF.

Regarding this clone: Other DNA sequences in the sample encode the same CDR3. The chain recombines TRBV7-2 with TRBJ1-1; possibly TRBD1 for D (5 bases). Germline V CDR1 and CDR2: SGHTA, FQGNSA. V lost 5 bases and J lost 1, with 8 bases in between. The CDR3 covers 13 residues. The CDR3, as DNA: TGTGCCAGCAGCCTTCAGGGGAACACTGAAGCTTTCTTT. Protein product: CASSLQGNTEAFF.

The V call is TRBV5-4, the J call TRBJ2-5; 10 nucleotides match TRBD1. The CDR3 is 16 amino acids. V dropped 0 bases and J dropped 5; count of bases not matched to a gene: 7. CDR1 is SGHNT and CDR2 is YYREEE in the germline V gene (reference sequence). The CDR3 sequence: CASSLAPQTGGETQYF. CDR3 in DNA: TGTGCCAGCAGCTTGGCTCCCCAGACAGGGGGCGAGACCCAGTACTTC.

This clone was seen at least ten times. One end of the junction fails to match germline, which may point to a read error. The chain employs TRBV7-4 and TRBJ2-7; possibly TRBD2 for D (5 bases). Germline V CDR1 and CDR2: SGHVT, SQSDAQ. The CDR3 covers 16 residues. The CDR3 DNA follows: TGTGCCAGCACCTTAGTACGGGGAACCCCCCTATACGAGCAGTACTTC. This sequence encodes CASTLVRGTPLYEQYF.

The V and J genes are TRBV19 and TRBJ2-2; 8 bases agree with TRBD2. The CDR3 loop spans 15 amino acids. Trimming removed 7 bases from V and 6 bases from J; junction bases left unmatched: 10. Germline V gene lookup returns CDR1 LNHDA and CDR2 SQIVND (reference sequence). In DNA, the CDR3 is TGTGCCAGTACCGATGGGGGACTAGTCCCCGGGGAGCTGTTTTTT. The encoded protein is CASTDGGLVPGELFF.

The CDR3 sequence: CASSPQTGHTGELFF. The CDR3 region has the DNA TGTGCCAGCAGCCCCCAGACAGGACACACCGGGGAGCTGTTTTTT. The chain is built from TRBV7-2 and TRBJ2-2; D is perhaps TRBD1 (6 bases). Germline V gives CDR1 SGHTA, CDR2 FQGNSA. There are 15 residues in the CDR3. The ends were cut back, 5 bases at V and 3 bases at J, with 13 bases in the middle.